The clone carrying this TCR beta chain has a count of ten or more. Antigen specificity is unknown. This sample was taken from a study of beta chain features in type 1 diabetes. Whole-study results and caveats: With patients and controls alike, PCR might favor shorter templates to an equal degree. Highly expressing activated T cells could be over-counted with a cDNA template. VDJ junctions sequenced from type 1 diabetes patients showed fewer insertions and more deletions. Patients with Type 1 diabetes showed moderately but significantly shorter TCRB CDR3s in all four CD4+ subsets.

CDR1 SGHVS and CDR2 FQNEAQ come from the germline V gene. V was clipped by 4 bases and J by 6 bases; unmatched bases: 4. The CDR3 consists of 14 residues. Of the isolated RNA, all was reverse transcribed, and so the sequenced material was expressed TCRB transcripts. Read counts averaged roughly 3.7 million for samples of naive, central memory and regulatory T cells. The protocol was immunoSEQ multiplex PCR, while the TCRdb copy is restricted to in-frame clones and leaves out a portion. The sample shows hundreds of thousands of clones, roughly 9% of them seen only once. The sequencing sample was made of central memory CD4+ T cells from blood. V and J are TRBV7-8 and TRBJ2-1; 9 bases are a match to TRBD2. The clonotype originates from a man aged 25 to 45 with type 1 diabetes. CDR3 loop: CASSSLAGPNEQFF. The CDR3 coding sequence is TGTGCCAGCAGCTCCCTAGCGGGGCCCAATGAGCAGTTCTTC.